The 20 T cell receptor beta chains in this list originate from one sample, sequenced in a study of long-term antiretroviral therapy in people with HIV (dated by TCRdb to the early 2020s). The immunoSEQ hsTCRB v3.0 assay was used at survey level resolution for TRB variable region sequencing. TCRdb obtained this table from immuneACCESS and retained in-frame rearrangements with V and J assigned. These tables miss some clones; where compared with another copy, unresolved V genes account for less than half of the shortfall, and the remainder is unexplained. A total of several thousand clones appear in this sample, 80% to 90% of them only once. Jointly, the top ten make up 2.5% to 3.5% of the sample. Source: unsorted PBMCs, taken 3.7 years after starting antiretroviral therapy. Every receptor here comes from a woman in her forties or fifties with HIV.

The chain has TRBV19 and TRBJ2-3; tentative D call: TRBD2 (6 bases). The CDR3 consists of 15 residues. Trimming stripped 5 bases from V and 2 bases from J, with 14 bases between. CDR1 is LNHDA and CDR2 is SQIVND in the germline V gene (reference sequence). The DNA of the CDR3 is TGTGCCAGTAGTCTTCGGGGGTCCCTCACAGATACGCAGTATTTT. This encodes CASSLRGSLTDTQYF.

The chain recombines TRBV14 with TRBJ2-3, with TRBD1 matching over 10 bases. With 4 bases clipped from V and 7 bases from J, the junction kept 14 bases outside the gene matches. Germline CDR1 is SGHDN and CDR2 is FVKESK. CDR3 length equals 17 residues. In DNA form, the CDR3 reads TGTGCCAGCAGCCGTAAAGCCGGGACAGGGGATGTATATACGCAGTATTTT. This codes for CASSRKAGTGDVYTQYF. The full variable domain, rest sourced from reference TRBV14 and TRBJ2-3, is EAGVTQFPSHSVIEKGQTVTLRCDPISGHDNLYWYRRVMGKEIKFLLHFVKESKQDESGMPNNRFLAERTGGTYSTLKVQPAELEDSGVYFCASSRKAGTGDVYTQYFGPGTRLTVL.

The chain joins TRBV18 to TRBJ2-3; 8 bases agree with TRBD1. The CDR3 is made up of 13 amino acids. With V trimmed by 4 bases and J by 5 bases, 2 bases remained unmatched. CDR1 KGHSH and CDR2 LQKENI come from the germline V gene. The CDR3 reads CASSLDREDTQYF. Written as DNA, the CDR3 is TGTGCCAGCTCACTGGACAGGGAAGATACGCAGTATTTT.

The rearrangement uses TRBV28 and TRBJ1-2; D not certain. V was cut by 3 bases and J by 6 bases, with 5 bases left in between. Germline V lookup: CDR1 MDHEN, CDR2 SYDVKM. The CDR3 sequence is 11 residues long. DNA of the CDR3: TGTGCCAGCAGTTTTATAGATGGCTACACCTTC. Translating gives CASSFIDGYTF.

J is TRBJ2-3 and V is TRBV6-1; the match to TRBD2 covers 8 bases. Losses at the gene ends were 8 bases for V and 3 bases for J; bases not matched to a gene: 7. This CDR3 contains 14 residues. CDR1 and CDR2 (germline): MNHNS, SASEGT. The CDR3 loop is CASGSGGGTDTQYF. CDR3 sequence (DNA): TGTGCCAGCGGCTCCGGGGGGGGGACAGATACGCAGTATTTT.

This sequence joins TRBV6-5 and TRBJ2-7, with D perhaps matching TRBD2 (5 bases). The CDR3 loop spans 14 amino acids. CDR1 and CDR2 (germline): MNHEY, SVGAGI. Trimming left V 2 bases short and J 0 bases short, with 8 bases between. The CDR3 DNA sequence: TGTGCCAGCAGTTACATGGCGGGCTCCTACGAGCAGTACTTC. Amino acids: CASSYMAGSYEQYF.

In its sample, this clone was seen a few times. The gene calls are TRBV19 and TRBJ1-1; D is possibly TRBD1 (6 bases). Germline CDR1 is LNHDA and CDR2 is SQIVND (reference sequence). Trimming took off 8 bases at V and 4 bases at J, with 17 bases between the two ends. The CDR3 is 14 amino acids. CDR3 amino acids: CASSLQGGGTEAFF. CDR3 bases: TGTGCCAGTTCTTTACAGGGCGGGGGCACTGAAGCTTTCTTT.

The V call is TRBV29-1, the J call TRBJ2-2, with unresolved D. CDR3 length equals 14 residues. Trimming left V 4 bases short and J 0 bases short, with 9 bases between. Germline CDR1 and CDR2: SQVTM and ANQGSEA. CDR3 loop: CSVVVDPNTGELFF. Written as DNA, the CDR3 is TGCAGCGTTGTTGTGGACCCGAACACCGGGGAGCTGTTTTTT.

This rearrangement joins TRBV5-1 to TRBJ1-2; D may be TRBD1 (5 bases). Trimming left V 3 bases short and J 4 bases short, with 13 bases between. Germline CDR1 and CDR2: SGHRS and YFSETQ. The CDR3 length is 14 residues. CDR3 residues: CASSSFQGSYGYTF. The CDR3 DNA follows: TGCGCCAGCAGCTCGTTTCAGGGTTCCTATGGCTACACCTTC.

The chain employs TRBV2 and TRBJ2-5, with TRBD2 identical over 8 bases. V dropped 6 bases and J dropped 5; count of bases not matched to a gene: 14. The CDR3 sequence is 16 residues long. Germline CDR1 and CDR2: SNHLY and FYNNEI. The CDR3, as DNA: TGTGCCAGCAGGAATAGCGGGACCGGGGGGAGGGAGACCCAGTACTTC. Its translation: CASRNSGTGGRETQYF. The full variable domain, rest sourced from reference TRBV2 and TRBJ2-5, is EPEVTQTPSHQVTQMGQEVILRCVPISNHLYFYWYRQILGQKVEFLVSFYNNEISEKSEIFDDQFSVERPDGSNFTLKIRSTKLEDSAMYFCASRNSGTGGRETQYFGPGTRLLVL.

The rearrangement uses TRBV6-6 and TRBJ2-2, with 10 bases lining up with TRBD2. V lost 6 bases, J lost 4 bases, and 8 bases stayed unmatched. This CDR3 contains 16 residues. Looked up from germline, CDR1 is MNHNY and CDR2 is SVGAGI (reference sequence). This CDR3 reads CASSFGTSAFTGELFF. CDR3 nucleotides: TGTGCCAGCAGCTTCGGGACTAGCGCCTTCACCGGGGAGCTGTTTTTT.

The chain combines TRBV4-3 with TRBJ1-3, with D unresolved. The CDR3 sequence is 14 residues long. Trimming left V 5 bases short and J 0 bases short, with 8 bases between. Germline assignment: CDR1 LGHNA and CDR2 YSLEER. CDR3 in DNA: TGCGCCAGCAGCAAGTCAGACTCTGGAAACACCATATATTTT. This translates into CASSKSDSGNTIYF.

The CDR3 spells CASSESSGLAAETQYF. The CDR3 DNA sequence: TGTGCCAGCAGCGAATCCTCCGGACTAGCGGCAGAGACCCAGTACTTC. The chain uses TRBV28 and TRBJ2-5, with 10 bases fitting TRBD2. After removal of 6 bases from V and 4 bases from J, the junction contained 11 bases not matched to a gene. The V gene's germline CDR1 is MDHEN and CDR2 SYDVKM. This CDR3 is 16 amino acids long. The full variable domain, with the rest looked up from reference TRBV28 and TRBJ2-5, is DVKVTQSSRYLVKRTGEKVFLECVQDMDHENMFWYRQDPGLGLRLIYFSYDVKMKEKGDIPEGYSVSREKKERFSLILESASTNQTSMYLCASSESSGLAAETQYFGPGTRLLVL.

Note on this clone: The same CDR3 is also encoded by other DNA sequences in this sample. The CDR3 DNA sequence: TGTGCCAGCAGTTTTAGGCCACCAGCAGGGGGAACGAACACTGAAGCTTTCTTT. Encoded protein: CASSFRPPAGGTNTEAFF. The rearrangement links TRBV27 to TRBJ1-1; 7 bases match TRBD1. Germline V lookup: CDR1 MNHEY, CDR2 SMNVEV (reference sequence). Trimming at V came to 3 bases and at J to 1 base, leaving 14 bases not matched to a gene. The CDR3 length is 18 residues.

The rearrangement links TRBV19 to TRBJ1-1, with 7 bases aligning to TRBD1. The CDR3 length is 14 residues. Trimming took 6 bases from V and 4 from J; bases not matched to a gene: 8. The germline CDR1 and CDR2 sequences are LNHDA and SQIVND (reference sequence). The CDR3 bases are TGTGCCAGTAGGCCTGACAGGGATGGCACTGAAGCTTTCTTT. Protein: CASRPDRDGTEAFF.

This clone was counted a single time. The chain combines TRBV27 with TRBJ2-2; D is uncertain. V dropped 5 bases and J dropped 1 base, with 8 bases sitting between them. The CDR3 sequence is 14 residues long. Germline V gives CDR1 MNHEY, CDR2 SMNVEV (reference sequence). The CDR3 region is CASSLFGNTGELFF. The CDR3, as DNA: TGTGCCAGCAGTCTCTTCGGGAACACCGGGGAGCTGTTTTTT.

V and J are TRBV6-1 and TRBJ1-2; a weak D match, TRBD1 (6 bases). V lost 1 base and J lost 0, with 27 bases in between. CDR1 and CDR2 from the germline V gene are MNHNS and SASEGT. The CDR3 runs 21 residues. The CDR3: CASSEGVGGARRHPSNYGYTF. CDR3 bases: TGTGCCAGCAGTGAAGGGGTGGGGGGGGCGCGAAGACATCCCTCTAACTATGGCTACACCTTC.

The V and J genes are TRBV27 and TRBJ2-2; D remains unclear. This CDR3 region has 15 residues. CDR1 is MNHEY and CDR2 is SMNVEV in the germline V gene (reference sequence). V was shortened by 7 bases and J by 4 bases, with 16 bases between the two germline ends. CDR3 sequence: CASKATRVGTGELFF. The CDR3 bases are TGTGCCAGCAAGGCCACCCGCGTTGGCACCGGGGAGCTGTTTTTT.

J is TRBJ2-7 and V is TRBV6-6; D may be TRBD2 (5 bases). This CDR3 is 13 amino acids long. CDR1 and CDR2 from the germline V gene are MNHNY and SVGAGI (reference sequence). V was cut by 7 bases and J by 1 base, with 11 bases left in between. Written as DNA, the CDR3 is TGTGCCAGCATTGGGAGCCCATCCTACGAGCAGTACTTC. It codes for CASIGSPSYEQYF.

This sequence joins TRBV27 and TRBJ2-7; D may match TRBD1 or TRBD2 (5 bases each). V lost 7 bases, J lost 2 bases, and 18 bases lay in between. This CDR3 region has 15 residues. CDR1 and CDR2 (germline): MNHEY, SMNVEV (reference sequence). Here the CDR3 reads CASTSPRDGTYEQYF. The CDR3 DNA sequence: TGTGCCAGCACATCCCCCCGGGACGGGACCTACGAGCAGTACTTC.